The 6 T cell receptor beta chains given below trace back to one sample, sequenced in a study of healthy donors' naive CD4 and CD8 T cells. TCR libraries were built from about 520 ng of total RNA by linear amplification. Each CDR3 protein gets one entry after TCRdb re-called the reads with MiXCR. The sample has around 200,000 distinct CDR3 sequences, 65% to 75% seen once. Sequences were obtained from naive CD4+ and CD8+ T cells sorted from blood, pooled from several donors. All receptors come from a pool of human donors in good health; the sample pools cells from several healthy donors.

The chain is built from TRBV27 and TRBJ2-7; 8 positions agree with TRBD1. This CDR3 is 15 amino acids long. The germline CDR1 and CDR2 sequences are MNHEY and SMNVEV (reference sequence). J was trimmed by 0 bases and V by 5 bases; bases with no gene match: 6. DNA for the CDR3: TGTGCCAGCAGTCGGGACAGGCCCCTCTCCTACGAGCAGTACTTC. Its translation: CASSRDRPLSYEQYF.

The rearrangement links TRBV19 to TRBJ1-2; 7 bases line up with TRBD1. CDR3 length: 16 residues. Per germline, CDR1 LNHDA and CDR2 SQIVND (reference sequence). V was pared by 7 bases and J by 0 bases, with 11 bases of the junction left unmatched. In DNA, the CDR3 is TGTGCCAGTAATCCCGTGGAGGGGGCTCCTAACTATGGCTACACCTTC. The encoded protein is CASNPVEGAPNYGYTF.

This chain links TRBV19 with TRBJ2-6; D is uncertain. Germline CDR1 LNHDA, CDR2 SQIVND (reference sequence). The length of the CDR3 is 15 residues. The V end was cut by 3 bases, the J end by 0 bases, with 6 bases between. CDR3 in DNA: TGTGCCAGTAGTATTGGCTTCTCTGGGGCCAACGTCCTGACTTTC. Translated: CASSIGFSGANVLTF.

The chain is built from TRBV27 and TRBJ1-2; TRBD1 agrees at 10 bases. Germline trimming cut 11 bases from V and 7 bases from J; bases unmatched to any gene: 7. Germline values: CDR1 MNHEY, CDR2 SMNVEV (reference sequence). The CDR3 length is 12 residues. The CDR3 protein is CAARDRGSGYTF. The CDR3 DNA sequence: TGTGCCGCCCGGGACAGGGGAAGTGGCTACACCTTC.

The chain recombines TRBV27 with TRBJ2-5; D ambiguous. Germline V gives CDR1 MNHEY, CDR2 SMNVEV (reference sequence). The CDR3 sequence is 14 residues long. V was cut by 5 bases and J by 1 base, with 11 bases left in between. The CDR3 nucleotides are TGTGCCAGCAGTACCCGGTCGAGCCAAGAGACCCAGTACTTC. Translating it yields CASSTRSSQETQYF.

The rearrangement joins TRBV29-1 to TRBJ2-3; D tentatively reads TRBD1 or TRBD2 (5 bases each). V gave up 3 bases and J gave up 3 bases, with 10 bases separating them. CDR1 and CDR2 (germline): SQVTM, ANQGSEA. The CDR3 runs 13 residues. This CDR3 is CSVDGGKTDTQYF. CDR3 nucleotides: TGCAGCGTTGATGGGGGAAAAACAGATACGCAGTATTTT.